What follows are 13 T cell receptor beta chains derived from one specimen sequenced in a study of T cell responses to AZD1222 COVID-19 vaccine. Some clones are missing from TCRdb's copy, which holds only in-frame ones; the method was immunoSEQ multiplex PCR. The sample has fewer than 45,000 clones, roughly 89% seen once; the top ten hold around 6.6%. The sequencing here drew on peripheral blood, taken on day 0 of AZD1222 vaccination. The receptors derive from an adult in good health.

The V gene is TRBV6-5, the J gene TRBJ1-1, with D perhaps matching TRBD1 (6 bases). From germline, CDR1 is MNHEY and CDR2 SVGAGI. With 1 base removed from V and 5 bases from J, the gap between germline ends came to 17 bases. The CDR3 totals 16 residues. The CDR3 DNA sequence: TGTGCCAGCAGTTACTTTCCCCCCCAGGGGCGGACTGAAGCTTTCTTT. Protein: CASSYFPPQGRTEAFF.

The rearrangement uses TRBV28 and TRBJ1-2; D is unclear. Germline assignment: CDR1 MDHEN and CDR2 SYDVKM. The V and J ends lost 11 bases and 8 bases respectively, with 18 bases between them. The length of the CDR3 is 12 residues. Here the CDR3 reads CACHQGGGGYTF. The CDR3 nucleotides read TGTGCCTGCCATCAAGGAGGAGGCGGCTACACCTTC.

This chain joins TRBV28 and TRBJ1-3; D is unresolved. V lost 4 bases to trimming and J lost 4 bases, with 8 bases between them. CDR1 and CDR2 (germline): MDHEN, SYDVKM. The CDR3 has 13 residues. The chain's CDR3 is CASSSPPGNTIYF. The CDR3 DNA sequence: TGTGCCAGCAGTTCCCCACCCGGAAACACCATATATTTT.

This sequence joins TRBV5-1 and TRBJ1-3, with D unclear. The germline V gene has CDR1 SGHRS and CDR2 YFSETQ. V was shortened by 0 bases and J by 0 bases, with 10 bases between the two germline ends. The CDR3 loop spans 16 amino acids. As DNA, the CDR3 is TGCGCCAGCAGCTTGGATCCGGCCAACTCTGGAAACACCATATATTTT. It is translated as CASSLDPANSGNTIYF. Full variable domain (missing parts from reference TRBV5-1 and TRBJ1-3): KAGVTQTPRYLIKTRGQQVTLSCSPISGHRSVSWYQQTPGQGLQFLFEYFSETQRNKGNFPGRFSGRQFSNSRSEMNVSTLELGDSALYLCASSLDPANSGNTIYFGEGSWLTVV.

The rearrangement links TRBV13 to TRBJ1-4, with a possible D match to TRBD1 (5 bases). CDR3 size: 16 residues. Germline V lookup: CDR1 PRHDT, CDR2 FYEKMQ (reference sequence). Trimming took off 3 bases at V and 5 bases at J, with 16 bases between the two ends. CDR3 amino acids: CASSLGLTGLNEKLFF. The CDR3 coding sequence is TGTGCCAGCAGCTTGGGGCTCACAGGCCTCAATGAAAAACTGTTTTTT.

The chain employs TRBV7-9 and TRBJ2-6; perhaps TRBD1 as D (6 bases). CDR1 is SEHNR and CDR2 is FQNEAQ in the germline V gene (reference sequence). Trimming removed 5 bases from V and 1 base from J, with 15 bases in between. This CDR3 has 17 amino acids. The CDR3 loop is CASSGTRDTSGANVLTF. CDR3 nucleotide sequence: TGTGCCAGCAGCGGAACCCGGGACACGTCTGGGGCCAACGTCCTGACTTTC.

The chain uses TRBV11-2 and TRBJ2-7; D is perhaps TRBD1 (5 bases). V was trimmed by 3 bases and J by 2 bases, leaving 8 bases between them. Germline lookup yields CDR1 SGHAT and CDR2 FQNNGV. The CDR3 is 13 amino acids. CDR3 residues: CASSFDRTYEQYF. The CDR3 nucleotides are TGTGCCAGCAGCTTCGACAGAACCTACGAGCAGTACTTC.

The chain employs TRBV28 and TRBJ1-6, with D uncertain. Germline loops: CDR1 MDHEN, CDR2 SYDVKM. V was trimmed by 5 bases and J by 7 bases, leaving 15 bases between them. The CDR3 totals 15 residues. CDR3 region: CASSPGGLRNSPLHF. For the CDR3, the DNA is TGTGCCAGCAGTCCGGGCGGGCTGAGAAATTCACCCCTCCACTTT. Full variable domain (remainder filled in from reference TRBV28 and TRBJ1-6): DVKVTQSSRYLVKRTGEKVFLECVQDMDHENMFWYRQDPGLGLRLIYFSYDVKMKEKGDIPEGYSVSREKKERFSLILESASTNQTSMYLCASSPGGLRNSPLHFGNGTRLTVT.

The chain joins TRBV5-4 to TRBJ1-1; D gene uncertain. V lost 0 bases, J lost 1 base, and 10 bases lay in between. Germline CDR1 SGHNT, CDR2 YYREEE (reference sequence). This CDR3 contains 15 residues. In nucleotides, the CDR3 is TGTGCCAGCAGCTTGGAGAGGGCGCGGAACACTGAAGCTTTCTTT. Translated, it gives CASSLERARNTEAFF.

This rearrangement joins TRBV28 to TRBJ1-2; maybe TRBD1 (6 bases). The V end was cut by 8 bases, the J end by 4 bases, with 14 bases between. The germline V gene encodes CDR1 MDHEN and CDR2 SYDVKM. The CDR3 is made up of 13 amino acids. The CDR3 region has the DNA TGTGCCAGCGAACAGGGAAGTACCTATGGCTACACCTTC. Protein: CASEQGSTYGYTF.

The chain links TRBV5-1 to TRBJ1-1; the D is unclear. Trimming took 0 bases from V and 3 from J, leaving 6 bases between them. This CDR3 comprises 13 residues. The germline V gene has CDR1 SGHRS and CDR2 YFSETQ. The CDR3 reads CASSLGRHTEAFF. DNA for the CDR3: TGCGCCAGCAGCTTGGGCCGACACACTGAAGCTTTCTTT.

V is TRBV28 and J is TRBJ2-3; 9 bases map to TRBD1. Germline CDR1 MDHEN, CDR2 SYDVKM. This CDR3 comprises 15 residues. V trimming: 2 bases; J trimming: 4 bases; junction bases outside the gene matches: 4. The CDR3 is CASSLQTGGPDTQYF. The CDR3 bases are TGTGCCAGCAGTTTACAAACAGGGGGCCCAGATACGCAGTATTTT.

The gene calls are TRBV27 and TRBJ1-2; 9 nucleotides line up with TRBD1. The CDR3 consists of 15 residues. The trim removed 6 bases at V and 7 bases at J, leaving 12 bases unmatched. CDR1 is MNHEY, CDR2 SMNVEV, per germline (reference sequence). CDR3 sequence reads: CASSFKQGQGGGYTF. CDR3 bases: TGTGCCAGCAGCTTCAAACAGGGACAGGGAGGTGGCTACACCTTC.